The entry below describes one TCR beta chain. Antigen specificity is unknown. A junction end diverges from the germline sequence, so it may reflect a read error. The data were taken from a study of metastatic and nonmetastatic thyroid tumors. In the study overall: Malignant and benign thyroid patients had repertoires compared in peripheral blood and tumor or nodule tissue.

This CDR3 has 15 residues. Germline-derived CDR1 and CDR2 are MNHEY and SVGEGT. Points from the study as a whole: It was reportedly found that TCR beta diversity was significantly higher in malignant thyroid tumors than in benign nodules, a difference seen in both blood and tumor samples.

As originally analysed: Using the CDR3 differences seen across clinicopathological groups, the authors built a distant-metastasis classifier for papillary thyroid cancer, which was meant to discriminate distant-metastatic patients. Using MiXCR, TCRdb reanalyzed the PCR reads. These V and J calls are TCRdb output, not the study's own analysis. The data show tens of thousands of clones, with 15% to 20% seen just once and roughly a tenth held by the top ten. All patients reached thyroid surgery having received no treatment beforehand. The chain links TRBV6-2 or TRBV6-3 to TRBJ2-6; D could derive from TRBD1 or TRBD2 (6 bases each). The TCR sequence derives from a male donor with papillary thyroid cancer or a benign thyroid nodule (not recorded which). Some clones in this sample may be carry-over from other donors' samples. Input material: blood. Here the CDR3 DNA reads TGTGCCAGCAGGCGGGACGGCGGCTGGGACAACGTCATGACTTTC. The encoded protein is CASRRDGGWDNVMTF.